This entry lists 26 T cell receptor beta chains sequenced from one sample in a study of blood T cell repertoires in COVID-19. Sequenced by immunoSEQ multiplex PCR; TCRdb stores in-frame clones only, minus some. The sample consists of approximately 670,000 clones, 85% to 90% of them appearing once. The sample consisted of peripheral blood. The receptor source for this set is a woman under 30 with acute or convalescent COVID-19.

The chain employs TRBV4-1 and TRBJ2-7; TRBD2 matches 9 bases. CDR3 length: 15 amino acids. V gave up 2 bases and J gave up 1 base; unmatched junction bases: 3. Germline lookup yields CDR1 MGHRA and CDR2 YSYEKL. For the CDR3, the DNA is TGCGCCAGCAGCCAAATAGCGGGGGTATCCTACGAGCAGTACTTC. Amino acids: CASSQIAGVSYEQYF.

The chain couples TRBV10-2 to TRBJ2-3; the match to TRBD2 covers 16 bases. The V and J ends lost 6 bases and 5 bases, in that order; junction bases with no gene match: 8. CDR3 length equals 17 residues. Germline V CDR1 and CDR2: WSHSY, SAAADI. DNA for the CDR3: TGCGCCAGCAGCAAGGGACTAGCGGGGGGGCTTGGAGATACGCAGTATTTT. It is translated as CASSKGLAGGLGDTQYF.

The CDR3 DNA reads TGTGCCAGCAGTTCTCCAGTTTTCTCTGGAAACACCATATATTTT. Protein product: CASSSPVFSGNTIYF. V gene TRBV6-6 combines with J gene TRBJ1-3; D gene unclear. Trimming removed 4 bases at V and 0 bases at J, with 10 bases between. The CDR3 sequence is 15 residues long. Germline CDR1 MNHNY, CDR2 SVGAGI (reference sequence).

V usage is TRBV19 and J usage is TRBJ1-4; 7 bases fit TRBD1. The CDR3 runs to 13 residues. J gave up 10 bases and V 5 bases, and 7 bases lay outside the gene matches. In germline, CDR1 is LNHDA, CDR2 SQIVND (reference sequence). CDR3 DNA sequence: TGTGCCAGTAGTCGAGGGGGCGACGGAAAACTGTTTTTT. It yields the protein CASSRGGDGKLFF.

The chain employs TRBV19 and TRBJ1-1; a weak D match, TRBD1 (5 bases). This CDR3 spans 14 amino acids. V shed 3 bases and J shed 1 base, with 9 bases lying between them. Germline V lookup: CDR1 LNHDA, CDR2 SQIVND (reference sequence). The CDR3 sequence: CASSIRVGNTEAFF. In DNA form, the CDR3 reads TGTGCCAGTAGTATCAGGGTCGGGAACACTGAAGCTTTCTTT.

This clone was found once. The chain joins TRBV5-1 to TRBJ2-7; D is undetermined. CDR1 SGHRS and CDR2 YFSETQ come from the germline V gene. Trimming shortened V by 4 bases and J by 0 bases, and 11 bases separated the two germline ends. The length of the CDR3 is 14 residues. Written as DNA, the CDR3 is TGCGCCAGCAGCCTGGGCAGTGGCTCCTACGAGCAGTACTTC. Amino acids: CASSLGSGSYEQYF.

This chain links TRBV6-2 or TRBV6-3 with TRBJ1-5; TRBD1 might be the D (6 bases). The germline V gene has CDR1 MNHEY and CDR2 SVGEGT. CDR3 length: 14 residues. Trimming took off 6 bases at V and 2 bases at J, with 11 bases between the two ends. This CDR3 is CASSPPGGNQPQHF. The DNA for the CDR3 is TGTGCCAGCAGCCCACCAGGGGGCAATCAGCCCCAGCATTTT.

The chain employs TRBV9 and TRBJ1-1, with 11 bases lining up with TRBD1. This CDR3 has 14 residues. CDR1 and CDR2 from the germline V gene are SGDLS and YYNGEE. J lost 9 bases, V lost 0 bases, and 4 bases had no gene match. CDR3 nucleotides: TGTGCCAGCAGCGTAGTTGGGGACAGGGGGAAAGCTTTCTTT. The encoded protein is CASSVVGDRGKAFF.

The J gene is TRBJ1-6, the V gene TRBV7-8; 7 bases map to TRBD1. From germline, CDR1 is SGHVS and CDR2 FQNEAQ. With 2 bases clipped from V and 9 bases from J, the junction kept 13 bases outside the gene matches. The CDR3 extends over 17 amino acids. The DNA for the CDR3 is TGTGCCAGCAGCTTAAACCCGAAGGGGGCTGTAATTTCACCCCTCCACTTT. It translates to CASSLNPKGAVISPLHF.

The chain combines TRBV4-1 with TRBJ2-3; D remains unclear. The germline V gene encodes CDR1 MGHRA and CDR2 YSYEKL. The CDR3 contains 15 residues. The V and J ends lost 0 bases and 2 bases respectively, with 9 bases between them. The CDR3 DNA sequence: TGCGCCAGCAGCCAAGAGCGACTCTTCACAGATACGCAGTATTTT. As protein: CASSQERLFTDTQYF.

V and J are TRBV19 and TRBJ1-6; unclear D gene. Germline V gene data show CDR1 as LNHDA and CDR2 as SQIVND (reference sequence). V was shortened by 5 bases and J by 8 bases, with 16 bases between the two germline ends. The CDR3 extends over 15 amino acids. The CDR3 region is CASSPIDREYSPLHF. CDR3 coding DNA: TGTGCCAGTAGTCCTATTGACCGGGAATATTCACCCCTCCACTTT.

This clone came up once. This rearrangement joins TRBV19 to TRBJ2-5; TRBD2 agrees at 8 bases. Losses at the gene ends were 6 bases for V and 5 bases for J; bases not matched to a gene: 5. The CDR3 is made up of 13 amino acids. The germline V gene encodes CDR1 LNHDA and CDR2 SQIVND (reference sequence). CDR3 in amino acids: CASRSAGGETQYF. DNA of the CDR3: TGTGCCAGTAGGTCTGCGGGGGGTGAGACCCAGTACTTC. Drawing the rest from reference TRBV19 and TRBJ2-5, the complete variable domain is DGGITQSPKYLFRKEGQNVTLSCEQNLNHDAMYWYRQDPGQGLRLIYYSQIVNDFQKGDIAEGYSVSREKKESFPLTVTSAQKNPTAFYLCASRSAGGETQYFGPGTRLLVL.

This clone was detected only once. This chain joins TRBV6-5 and TRBJ1-5; D not certain. The CDR3 is made up of 15 amino acids. Trimming removed 7 bases from V and 2 bases from J, with 15 bases in between. CDR1 and CDR2 (germline): MNHEY, SVGAGI. In DNA, the CDR3 is TGTGCCAGCACACCCACCTTCGGGGGCAATCAGCCCCAGCATTTT. Amino acids: CASTPTFGGNQPQHF.

On this clone itself: Other DNA sequences in this sample translate to the same CDR3. CDR3 DNA sequence: TGTGCCAGCTCACCATCAGGGGAGGGCTACACCTTC. Protein: CASSPSGEGYTF. The V call is TRBV18, the J call TRBJ1-2, with D maybe TRBD1 (6 bases). Germline values: CDR1 KGHSH, CDR2 LQKENI. Trimming cost V 2 bases and J 8 bases, with 9 bases left between them. This CDR3 spans 12 amino acids.

Details on this clone: The junction departs from germline at one end; a sequencing error may be responsible. This rearrangement joins TRBV7-2 to TRBJ2-3; 8 bases match TRBD1. Germline CDR1 is SGHTA and CDR2 is FQGNSA. This CDR3 contains 16 residues. CDR3: CASSYRWDRSIDTQYF. CDR3 in DNA: TGTGCCAGCAGCTATCGGTGGGACAGGAGCATAGATACGCAGTATTTT.

In nucleotides, the CDR3 is TGTGCCAGCAGCCCGCGCCGGGACAGGATTTCGGTGGGCTATGGCTACACCTTC. It yields the protein CASSPRRDRISVGYGYTF. The chain combines TRBV7-2 with TRBJ1-2, with 8 bases identical to TRBD1. Trimming at V came to 5 bases and at J to 4 bases, leaving 18 bases not matched to a gene. The CDR3 runs 18 residues. The germline gives CDR1 SGHTA, CDR2 FQGNSA.

The chain recombines TRBV3-1 (or the pseudogene TRBV3-2) with TRBJ2-2, with TRBD1 as a possible D gene (7 bases). Per the germline V gene, CDR1 is LGHDT and CDR2 is YNNKEL (reference sequence). The CDR3 consists of 15 residues. The V end was cut by 3 bases, the J end by 7 bases, with 15 bases between. The CDR3 DNA reads as TGTGCCAGCAGCCAGAGGAGGGGGCGAGTCGGGGAGCTGTTTTTT. Protein product: CASSQRRGRVGELFF.

This clone was detected a few times. The rearrangement uses TRBV6-5 and TRBJ2-1; 11 nucleotides line up with TRBD2. Germline CDR1 reads MNHEY; CDR2 reads SVGAGI. The CDR3 spans 15 residues. J lost 5 bases, V lost 6 bases, and 6 bases had no gene match. CDR3 region: CASSLAGGPHNEQFF. DNA of the CDR3: TGTGCCAGCAGCCTAGCGGGGGGCCCCCACAATGAGCAGTTCTTC.

The chain uses TRBV30 and TRBJ1-2; no firm D call. CDR1 GTSNPN and CDR2 SVGIG come from the germline V gene (reference sequence). The CDR3 covers 11 residues. Trimming removed 4 bases from V and 6 bases from J, with 9 bases in between. This CDR3 reads CAWNGLDGYTF. For the CDR3, the DNA is TGTGCCTGGAACGGCCTAGATGGCTACACCTTC.

The rearrangement joins TRBV7-2 to TRBJ1-3; D remains ambiguous. Germline lookup yields CDR1 SGHTA and CDR2 FQGNSA. The CDR3 runs 15 residues. Between the trimmed V and J ends, which lost 2 bases and 0 bases, there was a span of 8 bases. The CDR3 nucleotides read TGTGCCAGCAGCTTATTCCGTAGCTCTGGAAACACCATATATTTT. This encodes CASSLFRSSGNTIYF.

On this clone itself: The same CDR3 also results from other DNA sequences found in this sample. The chain has TRBV18 and TRBJ1-1; D not certain. The CDR3 loop spans 13 amino acids. Trimming left V 2 bases short and J 2 bases short, with 6 bases between. Looked up from germline, CDR1 is KGHSH and CDR2 is LQKENI. The CDR3, as DNA: TGTGCCAGCTCACCAGGCCAAAACACTGAAGCTTTCTTT. It translates to CASSPGQNTEAFF.

A remark on this clone: This same CDR3 is encoded by further DNA sequences in the sample. The rearrangement joins TRBV3-1 (or the pseudogene TRBV3-2) to TRBJ1-1; D is unresolved. Per germline, CDR1 LGHDT and CDR2 YNNKEL (reference sequence). Trimming shortened V by 1 base and J by 7 bases, and 4 bases separated the two germline ends. The CDR3 contains 11 residues. CDR3 loop: CASSQAREAFF. In DNA, the CDR3 is TGTGCCAGCAGCCAAGCCCGTGAAGCTTTCTTT.

The chain has TRBV18 and TRBJ2-1; 10 bases match TRBD1. The CDR3 spans 15 residues. Unmatched junction bases numbered 6, after V lost 3 bases and J lost 7 bases. The germline CDR1 and CDR2 sequences are KGHSH and LQKENI. CDR3 protein: CASSPRDRGINEQFF. The CDR3 nucleotides are TGTGCCAGCTCACCCCGGGACAGGGGAATAAATGAGCAGTTCTTC.

The chain couples TRBV18 to TRBJ2-1, with TRBD1 as a possible D gene (6 bases). V was shortened by 5 bases and J by 8 bases, with 10 bases between the two germline ends. The CDR3 is made up of 12 amino acids. Germline assignment: CDR1 KGHSH and CDR2 LQKENI. The CDR3 protein is CASSSGVDEQFF. CDR3 bases: TGTGCCAGCTCATCAGGGGTAGATGAGCAGTTCTTC. The full variable domain, in which reference TRBV18 and TRBJ2-1 provide the parts outside the CDR3, is NAGVMQNPRHLVRRRGQEARLRCSPMKGHSHVYWYRQLPEEGLKFMVYLQKENIIDESGMPKERFSAEFPKEGPSILRIQQVVRGDSAAYFCASSSGVDEQFFGPGTRLTVL.

The chain is built from TRBV6-2 or TRBV6-3 and TRBJ1-1, with 10 bases fitting TRBD1. The junction had 3 bases not matched to a gene; V was cut back by 2 bases and J by 3 bases. Germline values: CDR1 MNHEY, CDR2 SVGEGT. The CDR3 length is 15 residues. DNA of the CDR3: TGTGCCAGCAGTTACATCGGGACAGGGGACACTGAAGCTTTCTTT. Protein: CASSYIGTGDTEAFF.

This sequence joins TRBV9 and TRBJ2-2; the D gene is possibly TRBD1 (6 bases). Trimming removed 1 base at V and 4 bases at J, with 14 bases between. Germline assignment: CDR1 SGDLS and CDR2 YYNGEE. This CDR3 region has 16 residues. The CDR3 bases are TGTGCCAGCAGCGTAAGGTCAGGGGCGAGCACCGGGGAGCTGTTTTTT. Residues: CASSVRSGASTGELFF.